Following are 28 T cell receptor beta chains from one sample sequenced in a study of T-cell reconstitution after alpha-beta-depleted transplantation in children (dated by TCRdb to the mid-2010s). Library preparation was by PCR. Sequencing instrument: Illumina HiSeq 2500. Molecular barcoding was employed in the preparation of TCR libraries, with unique molecular identifiers being used to normalize TCRbeta repertoire quantification. The public reads were reprocessed in TCRdb via fastp at Q25 and MiXCR, keeping in-frame beta chains. Here each entry gathers all rows of one CDR3 protein and keeps the most common genes and DNA. The sample records hundreds of thousands of distinct CDR3 sequences, about 18% of which are singletons. The top ten clonotypes cover approximately 3% of the sample. This material consisted of PBMCs from the stem cell graft donor, taken from the stem cell graft. The receptors were sampled from a human donor who donated a stem cell graft to a child with acute lymphoblastic leukemia.

The rearrangement links TRBV9 to TRBJ1-2; weak D call: TRBD1 (5 bases). This CDR3 spans 14 amino acids. Per germline, CDR1 SGDLS and CDR2 YYNGEE. Deletions cut 0 bases from V and 5 bases from J, with 11 bases between. The CDR3 DNA sequence: TGTGCCAGCAGCGTAGGCCAGGAGGGGTATGGCTACACCTTC. It specifies CASSVGQEGYGYTF.

This clonotype was seen a few times. This chain links TRBV3-1 with TRBJ2-7; D might be TRBD2 (6 bases). Germline assignment: CDR1 LGHDT and CDR2 YNNKEL (reference sequence). The CDR3 is made up of 15 amino acids. V lost 0 bases and J lost 0, with 9 bases in between. The chain's CDR3 is CASSQEVAASYEQYF. In DNA form, the CDR3 reads TGTGCCAGCAGCCAAGAAGTAGCGGCCTCCTACGAGCAGTACTTC.

The chain employs TRBV5-6 and TRBJ1-2; weak D call: TRBD1 (6 bases). This CDR3 is built from 15 residues. Germline CDR1 is SGHDT and CDR2 is YYEEEE. Trimming took 4 bases from V and 7 from J, leaving 20 bases between them. The CDR3 reads CASSPFWGAGSGYTF. The CDR3 DNA follows: TGTGCCAGCAGCCCGTTTTGGGGGGCCGGCTCTGGCTACACCTTC.

The chain employs TRBV4-1 and TRBJ2-1, with TRBD1 matching over 8 bases. The CDR3 loop spans 14 amino acids. The V and J ends lost 8 bases and 7 bases, in that order; junction bases with no gene match: 10. CDR1 MGHRA and CDR2 YSYEKL come from the germline V gene. CDR3 loop: CASGTGPGANEQFF. The CDR3 coding sequence is TGCGCCAGCGGGACAGGCCCTGGGGCTAATGAGCAGTTCTTC.

The chain couples TRBV4-1 to TRBJ2-1; D perhaps matches TRBD1 (5 bases). Trimming took 4 bases from V and 3 from J, leaving 19 bases between them. The germline V gene has CDR1 MGHRA and CDR2 YSYEKL. CDR3 length: 17 residues. As DNA, the CDR3 is TGCGCCAGCAGCCCCCCTATTAGGGGCCCGAACTACAATGAGCAGTTCTTC. Its translation is CASSPPIRGPNYNEQFF.

This clonotype occurred many times. The rearrangement joins TRBV27 to TRBJ1-1; possibly TRBD1 for D (6 bases). CDR3 length: 16 amino acids. Germline CDR1 and CDR2: MNHEY and SMNVEV (reference sequence). The ends were cut back, 0 bases at V and 3 bases at J, with 14 bases in the middle. The CDR3 DNA reads as TGTGCCAGCAGTTTATCGGGGGGGCACTACGACACTGAAGCTTTCTTT. This sequence encodes CASSLSGGHYDTEAFF.

This clonotype was seen many times. The chain uses TRBV12-3 or TRBV12-4 and TRBJ1-1; 10 positions agree with TRBD1. J lost 10 bases, V lost 7 bases, and 6 bases had no gene match. This CDR3 has 12 residues. The CDR3: CASNDRGQGAFF. DNA of the CDR3: TGTGCCAGCAACGACAGGGGGCAAGGAGCTTTCTTT.

The V and J genes are TRBV9 and TRBJ1-1, with TRBD1 as a possible D gene (6 bases). The CDR3 has 14 amino acids. V was trimmed by 2 bases and J by 4 bases, leaving 12 bases between them. Germline lookup yields CDR1 SGDLS and CDR2 YYNGEE. CDR3 in DNA: TGTGCCAGCAGCGTCCGGGGAGGGGGCACTGAAGCTTTCTTT. This sequence encodes CASSVRGGGTEAFF.

J is TRBJ2-1 and V is TRBV4-1, with D perhaps TRBD2 (6 bases). The CDR3 has 14 amino acids. V was trimmed by 2 bases and J by 10 bases, leaving 15 bases between them. Germline CDR1 MGHRA, CDR2 YSYEKL. This CDR3 is CASSQLQLGREQFF. The DNA of the CDR3 is TGCGCCAGCAGCCAACTCCAACTGGGGAGGGAGCAGTTCTTC.

The CDR3 DNA follows: TGTGCCAGCAGCATCCGCAGACAGGGTGGGGGCTACACCTTC. As protein: CASSIRRQGGGYTF. The chain has TRBV14 and TRBJ1-2; 7 nucleotides agree with TRBD1. This CDR3 comprises 14 residues. V lost 5 bases and J lost 8; bases outside the gene matches: 11. Germline V gives CDR1 SGHDN, CDR2 FVKESK.

The chain carries TRBV9 and TRBJ2-2, with D unresolved. The CDR3 loop spans 13 amino acids. V was pared by 0 bases and J by 7 bases, with 7 bases between. Germline V gene lookup returns CDR1 SGDLS and CDR2 YYNGEE. The CDR3 here is CASSVGQFGELFF. CDR3 nucleotides: TGTGCCAGCAGCGTAGGGCAGTTCGGGGAGCTGTTTTTT. The variable domain in full, with the rest retrieved from reference TRBV9 and TRBJ2-2, is DSGVTQTPKHLITATGQRVTLRCSPRSGDLSVYWYQQSLDQGLQFLIQYYNGEERAKGNILERFSAQQFPDLHSELNLSSLELGDSALYFCASSVGQFGELFFGEGSRLTVL.

The chain uses TRBV6-5 and TRBJ2-7, with 10 bases fitting TRBD1. Per the germline V gene, CDR1 is MNHEY and CDR2 is SVGAGI. V trimming: 6 bases; J trimming: 2 bases; junction bases outside the gene matches: 10. The CDR3 spans 16 residues. In nucleotides, the CDR3 is TGTGCCAGCAGAAAAACTCCTGGGACAGGGGCCTACGAGCAGTACTTC. It codes for CASRKTPGTGAYEQYF.

In its sample, this clonotype was seen a few times. This chain links TRBV14 with TRBJ2-7; no firm D call. The length of the CDR3 is 16 residues. Germline loops: CDR1 SGHDN, CDR2 FVKESK. The V end lost 1 base, the J end lost 4 bases, and 17 bases lay between the germline ends. CDR3 sequence: CASSQGTPGFVYEQYF. DNA of the CDR3: TGTGCCAGCAGCCAAGGGACCCCTGGTTTTGTGTACGAGCAGTACTTC.

This clonotype has just a few counts. The gene calls are TRBV11-3 and TRBJ2-2; D is perhaps TRBD2 (6 bases). The CDR3 is 14 residues long. Trimming cost V 8 bases and J 6 bases, with 16 bases left between them. Germline V gene sequence: CDR1 SGHNT, CDR2 YENEEA. CDR3 sequence reads: CASRLGPSAGELFF. The CDR3 DNA sequence: TGTGCCAGCCGACTAGGACCATCCGCCGGGGAGCTGTTTTTT.

V usage is TRBV5-1 and J usage is TRBJ2-3, with D maybe TRBD2 (6 bases). The CDR3 runs to 15 residues. V lost 3 bases to trimming and J lost 0 bases, with 11 bases between them. Germline V gene sequence: CDR1 SGHRS, CDR2 YFSETQ. CDR3: CASSWESGSTDTQYF. CDR3 coding DNA: TGCGCCAGCAGCTGGGAGAGCGGGAGCACAGATACGCAGTATTTT.

This clonotype occurred a few times. The J gene is TRBJ2-1, the V gene TRBV2, with 11 bases matching TRBD2. The V segment lost 5 bases and the J segment 6 bases; nucleotides outside the gene matches: 3. CDR1 is SNHLY and CDR2 is FYNNEI in the germline V gene. The CDR3 has 14 amino acids. The CDR3 nucleotides are TGTGCCAGCAGTTCTAGCGGGAGGAGCAATGAGCAGTTCTTC. This gives the protein CASSSSGRSNEQFF.

V and J are TRBV12-3 or TRBV12-4 and TRBJ2-4, with 8 bases that match TRBD2. This CDR3 region has 15 residues. Trimming took 8 bases from V and 0 from J; bases not matched to a gene: 6. CDR3 DNA: TGTGCCAGCCGGAGAGCGGGAGAAGCCAAAAACATTCAGTACTTC. Its translation: CASRRAGEAKNIQYF.

There are many counts of this clonotype. The rearrangement uses TRBV11-1 and TRBJ2-3; TRBD2 aligns across 8 bases. Looked up from germline, CDR1 is SGHAT and CDR2 is FQDESV (reference sequence). J was trimmed by 0 bases and V by 2 bases; bases with no gene match: 13. The CDR3 sequence is 19 residues long. This CDR3 reads CASSLPIRTSGPSTDTQYF. The CDR3 DNA reads as TGTGCCAGCAGCTTACCTATCAGAACTAGCGGACCTAGCACAGATACGCAGTATTTT. The entire variable domain, with the rest obtained from reference TRBV11-1 and TRBJ2-3, is as follows: EAEVAQSPRYKITEKSQAVAFWCDPISGHATLYWYRQILGQGPELLVQFQDESVVDDSQLPKDRFSAERLKGVDSTLKIQPAELGDSAMYLCASSLPIRTSGPSTDTQYFGPGTRLTVL.

This clonotype was observed a handful of times. This chain joins TRBV20-1 and TRBJ2-7; possible D gene TRBD2, 5 bases. Deletions cut 5 bases from V and 7 bases from J, with 21 bases between. Germline CDR1 and CDR2: DFQATT and SNEGSKA (reference sequence). There are 14 residues in the CDR3. CDR3 sequence: CSAPELTRAGEQYF. As DNA, the CDR3 is TGCAGTGCTCCCGAGTTGACGAGGGCGGGTGAGCAGTACTTC.

This clonotype was counted a few times. V is TRBV4-1 and J is TRBJ2-3; the D is unclear. This CDR3 contains 14 residues. Germline V CDR1 and CDR2: MGHRA, YSYEKL. Trimming cost V 0 bases and J 2 bases, with 6 bases left between them. Here the CDR3 reads CASSQDPFTDTQYF. CDR3 coding DNA: TGCGCCAGCAGCCAAGATCCTTTCACAGATACGCAGTATTTT.

The chain joins TRBV6-5 to TRBJ2-7, with 7 bases lining up with TRBD1. The CDR3 is 21 amino acids. The germline V gene has CDR1 MNHEY and CDR2 SVGAGI. V shed 6 bases and J 5 bases; nucleotides not matched to a gene: 31. The CDR3 coding sequence is TGTGCCAGCAGCACCGAGAGACAGGGTGGCCTAGCTCGCCGCGCCTTCAACGAGCAGTACTTC. Translated: CASSTERQGGLARRAFNEQYF.

This clonotype was seen only a few times. The genes are TRBV3-1 and TRBJ2-3, with TRBD2 matching 8 bases. Germline lookup yields CDR1 LGHDT and CDR2 YNNKEL (reference sequence). This CDR3 contains 15 residues. The ends lost 3 bases at V and 5 bases at J; junction bases unmatched: 7. CDR3 sequence reads: CASSQLSGSRDTQYF. In nucleotides, the CDR3 is TGTGCCAGCAGCCAGCTAAGCGGGAGTAGAGATACGCAGTATTTT.

The chain carries TRBV5-1 and TRBJ2-3; 8 nucleotides match TRBD2. CDR3 length equals 16 residues. Germline V lookup: CDR1 SGHRS, CDR2 YFSETQ. V gave up 0 bases and J gave up 1 base; unmatched junction bases: 4. For the CDR3, the DNA is TGCGCCAGCAGCTTGGATGGTAGCGGGGGCACAGATACGCAGTATTTT. Amino acid sequence: CASSLDGSGGTDTQYF.

This clonotype was detected a few times. The chain recombines TRBV6-4 with TRBJ2-3; 11 nucleotides line up with TRBD2. Germline CDR1 MRHNA, CDR2 SNTAGT. The CDR3 consists of 16 residues. The V and J ends lost 3 bases and 6 bases, in that order; junction bases with no gene match: 8. CDR3 region: CASSELAGALADTQYF. CDR3 bases: TGTGCCAGCAGTGAACTAGCGGGAGCGCTCGCGGATACGCAGTATTTT.

This clonotype was seen a few times. V gene TRBV18 combines with J gene TRBJ2-5; D uncertain. The CDR3 runs 16 residues. The V gene's germline CDR1 is KGHSH and CDR2 LQKENI. Between the trimmed V and J ends, which lost 0 bases and 4 bases, there was a span of 15 bases. The CDR3 is CASSPPVGRGVETQYF. The CDR3 DNA follows: TGTGCCAGCTCACCACCGGTAGGAAGAGGCGTAGAGACCCAGTACTTC.

The chain has TRBV12-3 or TRBV12-4 and TRBJ2-7, with 12 bases lining up with TRBD2. This CDR3 region has 14 residues. The J segment lost 6 bases and the V segment lost 7 bases, leaving 7 bases of the junction unmatched. CDR3 nucleotides: TGTGCCAGCACCCTAAGGACTAGCGGGACCGAGCAGTACTTC. Translating gives CASTLRTSGTEQYF.

J is TRBJ2-1 and V is TRBV6-1; D gene uncertain. Germline CDR1 is MNHNS and CDR2 is SASEGT. This CDR3 has 16 residues. V was shortened by 6 bases and J by 8 bases, with 23 bases between the two germline ends. CDR3 loop: CASSFPGSVSFDEQFF. DNA of the CDR3: TGTGCCAGCAGCTTCCCTGGGTCCGTCTCCTTCGATGAGCAGTTCTTC.

This clonotype was seen a handful of times. This rearrangement joins TRBV6-5 to TRBJ1-1; no clear D gene. V shed 2 bases and J shed 4 bases, with 8 bases lying between them. This CDR3 spans 13 amino acids. CDR1 is MNHEY and CDR2 is SVGAGI in the germline V gene. CDR3 sequence reads: CASSYGSITEAFF. DNA of the CDR3: TGTGCCAGCAGTTACGGGTCGATCACTGAAGCTTTCTTT.